This T cell receptor (beta chain) appears in the sequencing data of a study of read filtering for tumor transcriptome and immune sequencing. The library was built from about 400 ng RNA with molecular barcoded adaptors for alpha/delta and beta/gamma chains. TCRdb recomputed calls from the reads with MiXCR, one row per CDR3 protein. The data show around 41,000 distinct CDR3 sequences, 12% seen once. This clonotype was seen at least ten times. The specimen sequenced was a population of CD138-negative cells sorted from bone marrow. This receptor was identified in a donor over 35 with multiple myeloma.

The CDR3 is CASSTTSGAAGEQFF. The CDR3 nucleotides are TGTGCCAGCAGCACTACTAGCGGGGCGGCGGGAGAGCAGTTCTTC. The chain uses TRBV7-9 and TRBJ2-1; 10 bases are shared with TRBD2. The CDR3 covers 15 residues. With V trimmed by 5 bases and J by 10 bases, 11 bases remained unmatched. Germline V gene data show CDR1 as SEHNR and CDR2 as FQNEAQ (reference sequence).